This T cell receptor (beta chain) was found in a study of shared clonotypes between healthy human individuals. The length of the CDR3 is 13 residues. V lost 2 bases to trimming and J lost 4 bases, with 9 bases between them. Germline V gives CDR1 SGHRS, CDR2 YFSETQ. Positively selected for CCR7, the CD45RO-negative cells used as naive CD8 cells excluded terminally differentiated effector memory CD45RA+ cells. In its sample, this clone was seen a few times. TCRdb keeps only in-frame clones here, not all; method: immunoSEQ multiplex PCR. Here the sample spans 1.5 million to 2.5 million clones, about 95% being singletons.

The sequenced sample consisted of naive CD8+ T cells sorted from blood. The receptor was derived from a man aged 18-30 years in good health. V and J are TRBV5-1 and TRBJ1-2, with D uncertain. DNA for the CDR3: TGCGCCAGCAGCTTCGGTAGCCCCTATGGCTACACCTTC. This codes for CASSFGSPYGYTF.